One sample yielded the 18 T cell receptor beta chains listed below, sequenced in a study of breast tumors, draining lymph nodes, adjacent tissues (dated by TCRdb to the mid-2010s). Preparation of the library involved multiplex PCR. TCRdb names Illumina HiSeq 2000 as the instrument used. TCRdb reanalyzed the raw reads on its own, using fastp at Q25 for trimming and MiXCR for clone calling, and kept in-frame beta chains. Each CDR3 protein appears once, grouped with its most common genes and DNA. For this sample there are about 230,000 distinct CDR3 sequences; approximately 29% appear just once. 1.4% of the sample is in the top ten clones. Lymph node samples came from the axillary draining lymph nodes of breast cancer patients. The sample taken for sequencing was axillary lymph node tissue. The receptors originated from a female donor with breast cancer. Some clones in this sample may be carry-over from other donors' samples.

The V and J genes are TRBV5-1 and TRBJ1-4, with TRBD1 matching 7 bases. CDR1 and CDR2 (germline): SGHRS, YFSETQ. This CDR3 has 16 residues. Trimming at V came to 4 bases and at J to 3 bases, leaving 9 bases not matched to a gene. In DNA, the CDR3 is TGCGCCAGCAGCCCTACCAGGGGACAGTCTAATGAAAAACTGTTTTTT. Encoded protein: CASSPTRGQSNEKLFF.

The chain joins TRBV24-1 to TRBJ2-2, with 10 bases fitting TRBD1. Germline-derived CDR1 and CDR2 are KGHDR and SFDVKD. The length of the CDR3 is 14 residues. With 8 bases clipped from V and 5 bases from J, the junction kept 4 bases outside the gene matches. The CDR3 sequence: CATKGQGETGELFF. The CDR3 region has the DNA TGTGCCACCAAAGGACAGGGGGAAACCGGGGAGCTGTTTTTT.

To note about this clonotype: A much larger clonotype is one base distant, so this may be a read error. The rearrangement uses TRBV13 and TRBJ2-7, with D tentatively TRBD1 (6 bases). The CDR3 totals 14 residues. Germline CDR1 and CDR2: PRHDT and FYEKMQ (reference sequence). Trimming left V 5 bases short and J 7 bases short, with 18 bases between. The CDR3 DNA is TGTGCCAGCAGCCGGCGACAGGCAGCCCAAGAGCAGTACTTC. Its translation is CASSRRQAAQEQYF.

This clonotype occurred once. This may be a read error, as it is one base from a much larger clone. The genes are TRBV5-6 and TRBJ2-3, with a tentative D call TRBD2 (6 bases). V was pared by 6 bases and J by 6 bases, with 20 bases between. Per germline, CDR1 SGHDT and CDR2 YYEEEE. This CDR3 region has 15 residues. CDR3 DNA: TGTGCCAGCAACTCGGGCTATGGAGGGGCGGATACGCAGTATTTT. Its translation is CASNSGYGGADTQYF.

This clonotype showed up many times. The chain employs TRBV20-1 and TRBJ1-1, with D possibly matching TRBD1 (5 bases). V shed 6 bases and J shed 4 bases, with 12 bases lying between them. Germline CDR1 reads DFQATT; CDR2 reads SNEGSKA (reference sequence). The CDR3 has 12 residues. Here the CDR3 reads CSAGGRGTEAFF. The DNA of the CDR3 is TGCAGTGCGGGAGGGAGGGGCACTGAAGCTTTCTTT.

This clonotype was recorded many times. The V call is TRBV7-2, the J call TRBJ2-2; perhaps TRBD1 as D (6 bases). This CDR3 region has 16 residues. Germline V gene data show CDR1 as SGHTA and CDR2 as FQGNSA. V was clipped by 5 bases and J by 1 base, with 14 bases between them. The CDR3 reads CASSPPGTLNTGELFF. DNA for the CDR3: TGTGCCAGCAGCCCACCCGGGACACTGAACACCGGGGAGCTGTTTTTT.

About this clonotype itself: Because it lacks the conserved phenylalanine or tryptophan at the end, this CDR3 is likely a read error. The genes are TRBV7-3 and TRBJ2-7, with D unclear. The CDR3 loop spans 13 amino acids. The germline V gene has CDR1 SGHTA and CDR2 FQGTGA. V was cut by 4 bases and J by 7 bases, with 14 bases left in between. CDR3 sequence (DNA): TGTGCCAGCAGCTCACAGACGGGCGGTGAGCAGTACCTC. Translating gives CASSSQTGGEQYL.

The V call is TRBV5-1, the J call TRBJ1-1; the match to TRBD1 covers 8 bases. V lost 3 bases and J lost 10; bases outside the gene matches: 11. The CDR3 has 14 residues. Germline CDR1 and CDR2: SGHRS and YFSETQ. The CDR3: CASSSTGGLKAAFF. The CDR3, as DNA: TGCGCCAGCAGCTCTACAGGGGGTCTTAAGGCAGCTTTCTTT.

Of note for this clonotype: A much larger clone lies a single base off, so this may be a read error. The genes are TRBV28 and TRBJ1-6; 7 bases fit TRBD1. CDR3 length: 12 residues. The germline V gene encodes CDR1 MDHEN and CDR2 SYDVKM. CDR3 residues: CACSLWDSPLHF. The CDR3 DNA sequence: TGTGCCTGCAGTTTATGGGACAGTCCCCTCCACTTT.

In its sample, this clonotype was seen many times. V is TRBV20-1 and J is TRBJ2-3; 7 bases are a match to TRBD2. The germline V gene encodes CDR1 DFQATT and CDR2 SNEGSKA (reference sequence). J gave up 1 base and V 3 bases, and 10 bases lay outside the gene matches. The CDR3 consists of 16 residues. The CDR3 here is CSASRGTGGRTDTQYF. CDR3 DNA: TGCAGTGCTAGTAGAGGGACGGGAGGACGCACAGATACGCAGTATTTT.

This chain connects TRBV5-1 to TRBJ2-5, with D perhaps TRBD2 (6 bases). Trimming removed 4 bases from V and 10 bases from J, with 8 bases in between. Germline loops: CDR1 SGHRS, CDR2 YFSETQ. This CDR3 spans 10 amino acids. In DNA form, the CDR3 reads TGCGCCAGCAGCCCGGGGGTCCAGTACTTC. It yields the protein CASSPGVQYF.

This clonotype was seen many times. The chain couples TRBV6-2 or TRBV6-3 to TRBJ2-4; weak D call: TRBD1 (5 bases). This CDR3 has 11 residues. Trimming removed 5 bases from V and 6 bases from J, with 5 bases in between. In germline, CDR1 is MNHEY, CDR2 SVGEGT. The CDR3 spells CASSDRNIQYF. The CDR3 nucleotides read TGTGCCAGCAGTGACAGAAACATTCAGTACTTC.

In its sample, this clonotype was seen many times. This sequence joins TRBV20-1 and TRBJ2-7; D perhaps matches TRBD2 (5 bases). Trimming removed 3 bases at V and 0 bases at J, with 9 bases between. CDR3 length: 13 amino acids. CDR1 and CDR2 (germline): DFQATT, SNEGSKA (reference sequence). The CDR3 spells CSASRTLSYEQYF. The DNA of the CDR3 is TGCAGTGCTAGCAGGACTCTCTCCTACGAGCAGTACTTC.

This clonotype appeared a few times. The CDR3, as DNA: TGTGCCAGCAGCTATGATCATAAGAGTCCCAGCTCCTACAATGAGCAGTTCTTC. The encoded protein is CASSYDHKSPSSYNEQFF. The rearrangement links TRBV11-3 to TRBJ2-1; D uncertain. CDR3 length: 18 amino acids. Germline lookup yields CDR1 SGHNT and CDR2 YENEEA. With 4 bases removed from V and 0 bases from J, the gap between germline ends came to 19 bases.

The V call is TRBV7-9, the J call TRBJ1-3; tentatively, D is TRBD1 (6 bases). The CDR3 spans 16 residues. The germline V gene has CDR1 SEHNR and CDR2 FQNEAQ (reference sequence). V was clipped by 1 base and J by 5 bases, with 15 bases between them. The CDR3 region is CASSLDFSGARNTIYF. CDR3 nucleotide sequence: TGTGCCAGCAGCTTAGATTTCTCGGGGGCAAGAAACACCATATATTTT.

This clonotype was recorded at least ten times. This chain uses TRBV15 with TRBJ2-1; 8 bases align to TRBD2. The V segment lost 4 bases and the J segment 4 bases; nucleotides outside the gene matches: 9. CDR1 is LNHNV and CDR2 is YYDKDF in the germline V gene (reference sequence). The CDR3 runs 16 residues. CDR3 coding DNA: TGTGCCACCAGCATGGGTAAGGGACTAGGATACAATGAGCAGTTCTTC. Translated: CATSMGKGLGYNEQFF.

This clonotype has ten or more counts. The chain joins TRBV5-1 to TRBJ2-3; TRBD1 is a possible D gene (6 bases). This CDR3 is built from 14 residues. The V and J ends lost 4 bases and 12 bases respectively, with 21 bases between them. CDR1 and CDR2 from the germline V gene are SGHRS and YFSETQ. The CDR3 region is CASSLGGTGWAQYF. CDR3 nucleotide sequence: TGCGCCAGCAGCCTTGGGGGCACAGGGTGGGCTCAGTATTTT.

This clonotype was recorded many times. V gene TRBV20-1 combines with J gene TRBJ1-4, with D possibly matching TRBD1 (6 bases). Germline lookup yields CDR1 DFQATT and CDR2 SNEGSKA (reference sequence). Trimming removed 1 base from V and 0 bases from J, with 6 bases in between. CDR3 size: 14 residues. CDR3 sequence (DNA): TGCAGTGCTAGAGGGACAGCAACTAATGAAAAACTGTTTTTT. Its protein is CSARGTATNEKLFF.